This T cell receptor beta chain was recorded in a study of cytomegalovirus exposure and HLA in healthy donors. Study conclusions and caveats: It is likely that the observed cluster of highly shared sequence variants was a sequencing artifact. A later analysis linked 16,951 TCR beta sequences to HLA alleles at 0.05 false discovery rate.

Points on this clone: The antigen remains undetermined.

The PCR contained 60 Vbeta and 13 Jbeta primers. Generated by immunoSEQ multiplex PCR, the TCRdb table keeps only in-frame clones and is missing some. The sample consists of more than 85,000 clones, 75% to 85% of them appearing once. The sequencing input was PBMCs. The receptor's source is a man aged 18 to 30 in good health and CMV-seronegative.

For the CDR3, the DNA is TGTGCCAGCAGCGAAAGCGGGAGGGTATCAGATACGCAGTATTTT. It yields the protein CASSESGRVSDTQYF. J is TRBJ2-3 and V is TRBV9; 10 bases are a match to TRBD2. The ends lost 3 bases at V and 4 bases at J; junction bases unmatched: 5. CDR3 size: 15 residues. Germline V lookup: CDR1 SGDLS, CDR2 YYNGEE.